This is a list of T cell receptor beta chains from one sample in a study of glioma-infiltrating T cells after dendritic cell vaccination. TCRdb's copy holds only in-frame clones and misses some; the assay was immunoSEQ multiplex PCR. This sample has fewer than 85,000 clones; around 90% occur once, and the top ten carry roughly 3.2%. Here the sequenced sample was blood, taken before dendritic cell vaccination. The source of these receptors is a human donor with glioblastoma. CDR3s include the opening cysteine and the closing phenylalanine or tryptophan. D genes are given only for firm matches. Rows give clone size only sometimes, using once, few, many, or a class for an expanded clone.

CDR3 protein,CDR3 DNA,J gene,D gene,clone size,V gene
CASSSMGGSYNEQFF,TGTGCCAGCAGCTCAATGGGGGGCTCCTACAATGAGCAGTTCTTC,TRBJ2-1,-,-,TRBV7-2
CAWRGQGHMNTEAFF,TGTGCCTGGAGGGGACAAGGACACATGAACACTGAAGCTTTCTTT,TRBJ1-1,-,-,TRBV30
CASSAGTGSYEQYF,TGTGCCAGCAGTGCCGGGACAGGGTCCTACGAGCAGTACTTC,TRBJ2-7,TRBD1,-,TRBV2
CASSPTPAGGGGYTF,TGTGCCAGCAGCCCAACCCCCGCGGGAGGAGGCGGCTACACCTTC,TRBJ1-2,-,-,TRBV7-9
CASSIPGGGAGGNTIYF,TGTGCCAGCAGCATCCCGGGGGGGGGCGCGGGTGGAAACACCATATATTTT,TRBJ1-3,-,-,TRBV11-2
CASSATGANNEQFF,TGTGCCAGCAGCGCGACAGGGGCGAACAATGAGCAGTTCTTC,TRBJ2-1,TRBD1,-,TRBV7-3
CASIPSGWSYGYTF,TGTGCCAGTATTCCGTCCGGGTGGTCCTATGGCTACACCTTC,TRBJ1-2,-,-,TRBV19
CASSHLSGRRGSGANVLTF,TGCGCCAGCAGCCACCTCTCGGGGCGGCGGGGGTCTGGGGCCAACGTCCTGACTTTC,TRBJ2-6,TRBD2,-,TRBV4-1
CASSSGHNLEAFF,TGTGCCAGCAGCTCGGGACATAACCTTGAAGCTTTCTTT,TRBJ1-1,-,-,TRBV11-3
CAWSRRGTGPNQPQHF,TGTGCCTGGAGTAGGCGGGGGACAGGTCCAAATCAGCCCCAGCATTTT,TRBJ1-5,TRBD1,-,TRBV30
CASSHWTGGAISYNSPLHF,TGCGCCAGCAGTCATTGGACAGGGGGCGCCATCTCCTATAATTCACCCCTCCACTTT,TRBJ1-6,TRBD1,-,TRBV23-1
CASSDTPDTQYF,TGTGCCAGCAGTGATACACCAGATACGCAGTATTTT,TRBJ2-3,-,-,TRBV2
CASSDTAGESDEQYF,TGTGCCAGCAGTGACACAGCGGGAGAAAGTGACGAGCAGTACTTC,TRBJ2-7,TRBD2,-,TRBV6-1
CAWRAGLDTEAFF,TGTGCCTGGAGGGCGGGACTCGACACTGAAGCTTTCTTT,TRBJ1-1,-,-,TRBV30
CAAQSGGGNTEAFF,TGTGCCGCCCAATCGGGGGGCGGGAACACTGAAGCTTTCTTT,TRBJ1-1,-,-,TRBV27
CSVDVGGSNEKLFF,TGCAGCGTTGACGTCGGGGGGAGTAATGAAAAACTGTTTTTT,TRBJ1-4,-,-,TRBV29-1
CSTGQGALNTEAFF,TGCAGCACAGGACAGGGGGCCCTGAACACTGAAGCTTTCTTT,TRBJ1-1,TRBD1,-,TRBV29-1
CAWSSGQGNTEAFF,TGTGCCTGGTCCTCGGGACAGGGAAACACTGAAGCTTTCTTT,TRBJ1-1,TRBD1,-,TRBV30
CASSNPTSGSYNEQFF,TGTGCCAGCAGCAATCCAACTAGCGGGAGTTACAATGAGCAGTTCTTC,TRBJ2-1,TRBD2,-,TRBV7-9
CASSKQGRELFF,TGTGCCAGCAGCAAGCAGGGTCGGGAGCTGTTTTTT,TRBJ2-2,-,-,TRBV11-2
CASSEIASTDTQYF,TGTGCCAGCAGTGAAATAGCATCAACAGATACGCAGTATTTT,TRBJ2-3,-,-,TRBV6-1
CASSLGQGGNTIYF,TGCGCCAGCAGCTTGGGACAGGGTGGAAACACCATATATTTT,TRBJ1-3,TRBD1,-,TRBV5-1
CAGWTGGAGTQYF,TGTGCCGGATGGACAGGGGGCGCGGGTACGCAGTATTTT,TRBJ2-3,TRBD1,-,TRBV7-9
CASGLGQGFGDTQYF,TGTGCTAGTGGTTTGGGACAGGGGTTTGGGGATACGCAGTATTTT,TRBJ2-3,TRBD1,-,TRBV12-5
CASSRGTVEGYTF,TGTGCCAGCAGCCGAGGGACAGTGGAGGGCTACACCTTC,TRBJ1-2,TRBD1,-,TRBV14
CAPRDNRQETQYF,TGTGCCCCCCGGGACAACCGCCAAGAGACCCAGTACTTC,TRBJ2-5,-,-,TRBV19
CASSSTSTDTQYF,TGTGCCAGCAGCAGCACTAGCACAGATACGCAGTATTTT,TRBJ2-3,-,-,TRBV5-4
CASSVGGPSGNTIYF,TGTGCCAGCAGCGTAGGAGGGCCGAGTGGAAACACCATATATTTT,TRBJ1-3,-,-,TRBV9
CSVGGTNSNQPQHF,TGCAGCGTTGGTGGGACTAACAGCAATCAGCCCCAGCATTTT,TRBJ1-5,-,-,TRBV29-1
CASRQQGAHTEAFF,TGTGCCAGCAGACAACAGGGGGCGCACACTGAAGCTTTCTTT,TRBJ1-1,TRBD1,-,TRBV25-1
CASSPNRDGEKLFF,TGTGCCAGCAGTCCGAACAGGGATGGGGAAAAACTGTTTTTT,TRBJ1-4,-,-,TRBV27
CASSELGVGTDTQYF,TGTGCCAGCAGTGAGTTAGGGGTGGGCACAGATACGCAGTATTTT,TRBJ2-3,-,once,TRBV6-1
CASSVLPGGPGVTDTQYF,TGTGCCAGCAGCGTACTCCCTGGCGGCCCGGGGGTAACAGATACGCAGTATTTT,TRBJ2-3,-,-,TRBV9
CASSGLAGEQYF,TGTGCCAGCAGTGGCCTAGCGGGCGAGCAGTACTTC,TRBJ2-7,TRBD2,-,TRBV2
CASSPMDRGRDTEAFF,TGTGCCAGCAGCCCTATGGACAGGGGGCGGGACACTGAAGCTTTCTTT,TRBJ1-1,TRBD1,-,TRBV7-3
CASSLARNNEQFF,TGCGCCAGCAGCTTGGCGCGGAACAATGAGCAGTTCTTC,TRBJ2-1,-,-,TRBV5-1
CAISESGQANTEAFF,TGTGCCATCAGTGAGTCGGGGCAAGCGAACACTGAAGCTTTCTTT,TRBJ1-1,-,-,TRBV10-3
CASTGDMNTEAFF,TGTGCCAGCACCGGAGATATGAACACTGAAGCTTTCTTT,TRBJ1-1,-,once,TRBV6-1
CASSHQLAEETQYF,TGTGCCAGCAGCCATCAGCTAGCAGAAGAGACCCAGTACTTC,TRBJ2-5,-,-,TRBV11-1
CASSLSTGSSAFF,TGTGCCAGCAGCTTATCGACAGGTTCTTCGGCTTTCTTT,TRBJ1-1,-,-,TRBV7-6
CASSSPFGASGNTIYF,TGTGCCAGTAGTTCCCCCTTTGGGGCCTCTGGAAACACCATATATTTT,TRBJ1-3,-,-,TRBV19
CASSPRNFGGNSNQPQHF,TGTGCCAGCTCACCACGAAACTTTGGAGGAAATAGCAATCAGCCCCAGCATTTT,TRBJ1-5,-,few,TRBV18
CASSYRGNYGYTF,TGTGCCAGCAGTTACAGGGGGAACTATGGCTACACCTTC,TRBJ1-2,TRBD1,-,TRBV27
CASSLTGTGGAADTQYF,TGCGCCAGCAGCCTAACCGGGACAGGGGGCGCGGCAGATACGCAGTATTTT,TRBJ2-3,TRBD1,-,TRBV5-1
CASSLGAAENTEAFF,TGCGCCAGCAGCTTGGGGGCAGCAGAGAACACTGAAGCTTTCTTT,TRBJ1-1,-,-,TRBV5-1
CASSSTGGEQYF,TGTGCCAGCAGCTCTACAGGGGGCGAGCAGTACTTC,TRBJ2-7,TRBD1,-,TRBV7-3
CASSFETSPVYEQYF,TGTGCCAGCAGCTTCGAAACTAGCCCCGTATACGAGCAGTACTTC,TRBJ2-7,-,-,TRBV5-6
CASSQVSQDNIQYF,TGCGCCAGCAGCCAAGTTTCACAGGATAACATTCAGTACTTC,TRBJ2-4,-,-,TRBV4-1
CASSVGGDRSGEQYF,TGTGCCAGCAGCGTAGGCGGGGATCGCAGCGGCGAGCAGTACTTC,TRBJ2-7,-,-,TRBV9
CASSLEPTPGRTEAFF,TGCGCCAGCAGCTTGGAGCCGACCCCGGGGAGGACTGAAGCTTTCTTT,TRBJ1-1,-,once,TRBV5-1
CASSITPAGTSSYEQYF,TGTGCCAGTAGTATAACTCCCGCCGGGACTAGCAGCTACGAGCAGTACTTC,TRBJ2-7,TRBD2,-,TRBV19
CASSLGGVNQPQHF,TGTGCCAGCTCTTTGGGAGGGGTAAATCAGCCCCAGCATTTT,TRBJ1-5,-,-,TRBV18
CASSEAHDSHEQYF,TGTGCCAGCAGTGAAGCCCACGACAGTCACGAGCAGTACTTC,TRBJ2-7,-,-,TRBV6-1